This T cell receptor beta chain derives from a study of CD8 T cells in Susac syndrome. Study findings and constraints: As the study acknowledged, the number of individuals in its TCR sequencing and HLA analysis was relatively small.

CDR3 length: 14 residues. V dropped 10 bases and J dropped 6; count of bases not matched to a gene: 12. Germline values: CDR1 SGHNT, CDR2 YYREEE (reference sequence). RNA totalling about 0.45 to 1 ug underwent reverse transcription with random hexamers. Multiplex PCR with immunoSEQ amplified the TCR beta CDR3 across 54 Vbeta and 13 Jbeta. From the immunoSEQ multiplex PCR reads, TCRdb called clonotypes with MiXCR, one entry per CDR3 protein. The data show 170,000 or so distinct CDR3 sequences, with 85% to 95% seen just once and 0.09% to 0.095% held by the top ten. The multiple sclerosis controls, all treatment-naive patients, had relapsing-remitting disease that was stable or active. It was negative isolation that provided the CD8+ and CD4+ T cells, whereas TEMRA cells were enriched by FACS. A remark on this clonotype: Its matching antigen is unknown.

This clonotype was sampled from a human donor with multiple sclerosis. The specimen was CD4+ T cells from PBMCs. This chain connects TRBV5-4 to TRBJ2-1; TRBD2 matches 8 bases. CDR3 coding DNA: TGTGCCGCGAAATCCCTGGCGGGAGGCAATGAGCAGTTCTTC. Protein product: CAAKSLAGGNEQFF.